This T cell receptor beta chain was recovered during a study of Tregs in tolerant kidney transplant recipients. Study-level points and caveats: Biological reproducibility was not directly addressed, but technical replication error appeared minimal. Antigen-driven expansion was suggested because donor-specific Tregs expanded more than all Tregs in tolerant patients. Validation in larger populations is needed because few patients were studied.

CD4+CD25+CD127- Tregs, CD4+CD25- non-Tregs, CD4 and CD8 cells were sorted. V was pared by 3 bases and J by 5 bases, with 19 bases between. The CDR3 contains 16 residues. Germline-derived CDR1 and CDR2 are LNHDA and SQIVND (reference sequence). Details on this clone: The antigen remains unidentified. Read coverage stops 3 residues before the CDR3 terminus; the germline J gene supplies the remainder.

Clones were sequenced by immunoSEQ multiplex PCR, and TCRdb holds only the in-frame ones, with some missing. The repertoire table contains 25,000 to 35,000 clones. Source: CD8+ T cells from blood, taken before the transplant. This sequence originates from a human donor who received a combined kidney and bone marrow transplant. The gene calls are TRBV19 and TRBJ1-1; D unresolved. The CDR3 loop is CASSIQPGRAGTEAFF. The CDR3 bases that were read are TGTGCCAGTAGTATCCAGCCGGGGAGGGCTGGGACTGAA.